The T cell receptor (beta chain) described here comes from a study of control samples from healthy donors and cancer patients. This table comes from immunoSEQ multiplex PCR, and its TCRdb copy is limited to in-frame clones, with some not included. The table shows 150,000 to 200,000 clones, with more than 80% occurring only once. V shed 4 bases and J shed 1 base, with 7 bases lying between them. CDR3 length equals 12 residues. Germline V gene lookup returns CDR1 GTSNPN and CDR2 SVGIG (reference sequence). The sequence was obtained from a man aged 25 to 40 in good health. What was sequenced was blood. The chain is built from TRBV30 and TRBJ1-1; no reliable D call. The CDR3 sequence: CAWNRANTEAFF. DNA for the CDR3: TGTGCCTGGAACCGCGCGAACACTGAAGCTTTCTTT. The full variable domain, completed using reference TRBV30 and TRBJ1-1, is SQTIHQWPATLVQPVGSPLSLECTVEGTSNPNLYWYRQAAGRGLQLLFYSVGIGQISSEVPQNLSASRPQDRQFILSSKKLLLSDSGFYLCAWNRANTEAFFGQGTRLTVV.